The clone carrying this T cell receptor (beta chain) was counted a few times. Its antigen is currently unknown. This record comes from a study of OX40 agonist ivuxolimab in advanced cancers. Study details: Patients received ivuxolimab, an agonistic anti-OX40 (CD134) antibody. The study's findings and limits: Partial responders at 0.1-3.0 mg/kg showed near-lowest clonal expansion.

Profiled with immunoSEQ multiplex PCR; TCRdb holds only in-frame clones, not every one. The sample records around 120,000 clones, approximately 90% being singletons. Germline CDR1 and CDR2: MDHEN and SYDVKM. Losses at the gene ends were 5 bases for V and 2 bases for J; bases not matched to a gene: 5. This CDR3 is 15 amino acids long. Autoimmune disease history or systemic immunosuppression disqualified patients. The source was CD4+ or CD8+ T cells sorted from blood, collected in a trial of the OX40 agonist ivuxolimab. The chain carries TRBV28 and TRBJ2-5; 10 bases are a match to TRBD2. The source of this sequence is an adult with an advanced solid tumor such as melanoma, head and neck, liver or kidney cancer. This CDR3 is CASSPRGLAQETQYF. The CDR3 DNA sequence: TGTGCCAGCAGTCCCCGGGGACTAGCGCAAGAGACCCAGTACTTC.